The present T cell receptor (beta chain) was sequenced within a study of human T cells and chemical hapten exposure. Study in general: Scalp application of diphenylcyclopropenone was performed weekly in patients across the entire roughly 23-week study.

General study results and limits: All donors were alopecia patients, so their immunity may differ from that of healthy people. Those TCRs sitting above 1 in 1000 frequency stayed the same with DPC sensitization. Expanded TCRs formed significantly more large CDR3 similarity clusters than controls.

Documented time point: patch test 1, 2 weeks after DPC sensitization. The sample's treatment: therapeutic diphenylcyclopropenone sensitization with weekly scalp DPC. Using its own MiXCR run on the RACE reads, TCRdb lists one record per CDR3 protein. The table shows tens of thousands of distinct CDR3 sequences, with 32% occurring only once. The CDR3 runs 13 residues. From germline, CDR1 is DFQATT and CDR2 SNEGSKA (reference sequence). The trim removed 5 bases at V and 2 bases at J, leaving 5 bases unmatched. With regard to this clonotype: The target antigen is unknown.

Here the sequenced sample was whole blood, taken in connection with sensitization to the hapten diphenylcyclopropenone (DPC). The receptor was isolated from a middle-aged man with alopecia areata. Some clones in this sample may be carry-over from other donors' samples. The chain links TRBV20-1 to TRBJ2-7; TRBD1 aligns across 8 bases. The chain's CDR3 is CSASDRAAYEQYF. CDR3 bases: TGCAGTGCTTCGGACAGGGCCGCCTACGAGCAGTACTTC.